This record covers a single T cell receptor beta chain. Germline CDR1 and CDR2: MDHEN and SYDVKM. Germline trimming cut 5 bases from V and 13 bases from J; bases unmatched to any gene: 21. This CDR3 is built from 17 residues. Autologous stem cell transplantation was followed by relapse in every patient, and brentuximab vedotin exposure varied. The record originates from a study of PD-1 blockade in classical Hodgkin lymphoma. Only in-frame clones appear in the TCRdb table, and some are missing; sequencing was by immunoSEQ multiplex PCR. Of approximately 73,000 clones in the sample, just over 90% were seen once.

This clonotype was obtained from a human donor with classical Hodgkin lymphoma. V usage is TRBV28 and J usage is TRBJ2-1, with 9 nucleotides matching TRBD1. Sequenced material: peripheral blood mononuclear cells (PBMCs), taken at baseline. The CDR3 sequence is CASSSPSGTGTFEDQFF. CDR3 bases: TGTGCCAGCAGTAGCCCATCCGGGACAGGGACTTTCGAAGACCAGTTCTTC.